This TCR beta chain originates from a study of cytomegalovirus exposure and HLA in healthy donors. The PCR used 60 Vbeta and 13 Jbeta primers. Repertoires were generated with immunoSEQ multiplex PCR, while TCRdb's copy carries only in-frame clones and drops some. The table has about 120,000 clones, 70% to 90% seen once. The CDR3 sequence is 14 residues long. In germline, CDR1 is LNHDA, CDR2 SQIVND (reference sequence). The germline V and J ends were trimmed by 7 bases and 1 base, with 12 bases remaining between them. The sequenced material came from PBMCs. This TCR was recovered from a man aged 35 to 55 in good health and CMV-seronegative. The V gene is TRBV19, the J gene TRBJ2-3; TRBD1 might be the D (6 bases). The CDR3 nucleotides read TGTGCCAGTAATCCGACAGGTCGCACAGATACGCAGTATTTT. Protein: CASNPTGRTDTQYF.